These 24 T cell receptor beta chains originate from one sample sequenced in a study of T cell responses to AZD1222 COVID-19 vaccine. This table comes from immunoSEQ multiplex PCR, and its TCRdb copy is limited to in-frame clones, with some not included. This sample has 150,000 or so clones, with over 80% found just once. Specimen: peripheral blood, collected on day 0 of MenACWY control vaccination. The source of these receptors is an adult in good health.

The CDR3 loop is CASSPPVAGGGTDTQYF. For the CDR3, the DNA is TGTGCCAGCTCACCACCAGTAGCGGGGGGGGGCACAGATACGCAGTATTTT. The chain is built from TRBV18 and TRBJ2-3, with 11 bases that match TRBD2. This CDR3 has 17 amino acids. Germline assignment: CDR1 KGHSH and CDR2 LQKENI. Unmatched junction bases numbered 3, after V lost 0 bases and J lost 1 base. Combining the CDR3 with reference TRBV18 and TRBJ2-3 gives the whole variable domain NAGVMQNPRHLVRRRGQEARLRCSPMKGHSHVYWYRQLPEEGLKFMVYLQKENIIDESGMPKERFSAEFPKEGPSILRIQQVVRGDSAAYFCASSPPVAGGGTDTQYFGPGTRLTVL.

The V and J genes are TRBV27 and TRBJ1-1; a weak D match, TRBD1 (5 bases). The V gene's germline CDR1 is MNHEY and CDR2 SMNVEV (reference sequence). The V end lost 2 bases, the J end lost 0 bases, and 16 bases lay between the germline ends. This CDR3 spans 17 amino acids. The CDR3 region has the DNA TGTGCCAGCAGTTTACGGACAAACAGGCAATTGAACACTGAAGCTTTCTTT. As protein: CASSLRTNRQLNTEAFF.

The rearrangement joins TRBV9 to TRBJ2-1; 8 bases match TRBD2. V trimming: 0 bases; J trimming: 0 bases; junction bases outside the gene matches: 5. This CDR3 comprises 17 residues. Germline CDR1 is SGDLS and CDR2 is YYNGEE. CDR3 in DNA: TGTGCCAGCAGCGTAGTTGAGCGGGAGATCTCCTACAATGAGCAGTTCTTC. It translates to CASSVVEREISYNEQFF.

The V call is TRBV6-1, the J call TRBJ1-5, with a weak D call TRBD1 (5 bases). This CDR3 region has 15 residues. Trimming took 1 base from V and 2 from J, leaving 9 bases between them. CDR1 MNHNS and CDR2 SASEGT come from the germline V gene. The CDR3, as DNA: TGTGCCAGCAGTGAAGGGCAGGGAGGCAATCAGCCCCAGCATTTT. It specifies CASSEGQGGNQPQHF.

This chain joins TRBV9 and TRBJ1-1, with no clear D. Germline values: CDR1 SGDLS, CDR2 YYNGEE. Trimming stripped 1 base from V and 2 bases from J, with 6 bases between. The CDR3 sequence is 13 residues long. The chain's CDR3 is CASSVQLNTEAFF. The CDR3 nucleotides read TGTGCCAGCAGCGTACAGCTAAACACTGAAGCTTTCTTT.

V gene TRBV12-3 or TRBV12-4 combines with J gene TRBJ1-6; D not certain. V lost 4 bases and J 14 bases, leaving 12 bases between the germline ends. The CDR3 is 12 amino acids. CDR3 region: CASSSAARTLHF. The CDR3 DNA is TGTGCCAGCAGTTCGGCTGCGCGAACCCTCCACTTT.

The CDR3 DNA follows: TGTGCCAGCAGTGTAGCAGAGATGGGCTATGGCTACACCTTC. Protein: CASSVAEMGYGYTF. V usage is TRBV6-1 and J usage is TRBJ1-2; unclear D gene. The V end lost 4 bases, the J end lost 4 bases, and 13 bases lay between the germline ends. CDR3 length: 14 residues. Germline values: CDR1 MNHNS, CDR2 SASEGT.

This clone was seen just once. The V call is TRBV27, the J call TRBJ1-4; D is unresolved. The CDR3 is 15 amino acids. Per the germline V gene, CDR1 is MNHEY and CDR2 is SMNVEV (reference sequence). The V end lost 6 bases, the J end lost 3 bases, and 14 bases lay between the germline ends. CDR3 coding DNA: TGTGCCAGCAGCTTTATACAGCCGGCTAATGAAAAACTGTTTTTT. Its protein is CASSFIQPANEKLFF.

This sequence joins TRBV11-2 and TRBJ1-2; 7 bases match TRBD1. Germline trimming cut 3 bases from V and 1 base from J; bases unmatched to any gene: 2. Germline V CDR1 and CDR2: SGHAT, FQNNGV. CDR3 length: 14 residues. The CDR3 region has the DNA TGTGCCAGCAGCTTGGGACAGTATAACTATGGCTACACCTTC. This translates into CASSLGQYNYGYTF. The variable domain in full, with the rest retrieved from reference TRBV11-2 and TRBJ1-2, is EAGVAQSPRYKIIEKRQSVAFWCNPISGHATLYWYQQILGQGPKLLIQFQNNGVVDDSQLPKDRFSAERLKGVDSTLKIQPAKLEDSAVYLCASSLGQYNYGYTFGSGTRLTVV.

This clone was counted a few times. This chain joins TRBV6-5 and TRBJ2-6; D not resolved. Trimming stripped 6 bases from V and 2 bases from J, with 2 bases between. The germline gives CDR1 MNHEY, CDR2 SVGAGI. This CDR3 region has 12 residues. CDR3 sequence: CASRPGANVLTF. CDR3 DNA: TGTGCCAGCAGACCTGGGGCCAACGTCCTGACTTTC.

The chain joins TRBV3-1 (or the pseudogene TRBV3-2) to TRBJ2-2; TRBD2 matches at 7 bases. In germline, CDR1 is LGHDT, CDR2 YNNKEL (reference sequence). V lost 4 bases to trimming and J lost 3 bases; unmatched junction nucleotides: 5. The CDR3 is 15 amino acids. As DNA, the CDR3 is TGTGCCAGCAGCCCGGGGAGGGCCTACACCGGGGAGCTGTTTTTT. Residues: CASSPGRAYTGELFF.

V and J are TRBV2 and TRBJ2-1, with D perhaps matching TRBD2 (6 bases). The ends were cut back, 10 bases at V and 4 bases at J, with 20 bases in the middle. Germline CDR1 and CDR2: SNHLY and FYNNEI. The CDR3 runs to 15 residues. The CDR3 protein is CATPPRGTQYNEQFF. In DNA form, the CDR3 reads TGTGCCACCCCACCCCGGGGGACCCAGTACAATGAGCAGTTCTTC.

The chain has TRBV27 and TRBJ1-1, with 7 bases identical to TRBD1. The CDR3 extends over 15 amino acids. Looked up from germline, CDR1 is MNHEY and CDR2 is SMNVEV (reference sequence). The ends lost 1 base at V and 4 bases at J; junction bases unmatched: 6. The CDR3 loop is CASSLYPGQPTEAFF. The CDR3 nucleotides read TGTGCCAGCAGTTTATATCCGGGACAGCCCACTGAAGCTTTCTTT.

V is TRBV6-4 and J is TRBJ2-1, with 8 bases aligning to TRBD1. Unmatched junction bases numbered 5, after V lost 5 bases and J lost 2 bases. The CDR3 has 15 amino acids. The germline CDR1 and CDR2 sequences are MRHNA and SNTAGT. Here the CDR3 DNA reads TGTGCCAGCAGTCAACAGGGGGATCCCTACAATGAGCAGTTCTTC. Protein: CASSQQGDPYNEQFF.

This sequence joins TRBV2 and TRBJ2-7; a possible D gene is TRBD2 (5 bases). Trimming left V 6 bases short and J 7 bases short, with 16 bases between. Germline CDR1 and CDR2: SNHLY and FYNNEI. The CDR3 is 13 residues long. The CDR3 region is CASRIRGSGEQYF. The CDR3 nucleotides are TGTGCCAGCAGAATCCGTGGATCGGGGGAGCAGTACTTC.

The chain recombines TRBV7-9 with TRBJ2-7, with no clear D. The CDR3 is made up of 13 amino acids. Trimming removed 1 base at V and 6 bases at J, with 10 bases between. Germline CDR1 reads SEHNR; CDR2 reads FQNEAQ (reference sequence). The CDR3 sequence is CASSLGVPVEQYF. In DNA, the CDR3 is TGTGCCAGCAGCTTAGGAGTCCCCGTCGAGCAGTACTTC. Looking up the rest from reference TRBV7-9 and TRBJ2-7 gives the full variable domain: DTGVSQNPRHKITKRGQNVTFRCDPISEHNRLYWYRQTLGQGPEFLTYFQNEAQLEKSRLLSDRFSAERPKGSFSTLEIQRTEQGDSAMYLCASSLGVPVEQYFGPGTRLTVT.

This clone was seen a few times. Written as DNA, the CDR3 is TGTGCCAGCAGGGGCCAGGGTCCCCAGCATTTT. This translates into CASRGQGPQHF. The V gene is TRBV6-5, the J gene TRBJ1-5, with D maybe TRBD1 (5 bases). The germline V gene encodes CDR1 MNHEY and CDR2 SVGAGI. The CDR3 is 11 amino acids. The V gene lost 6 bases and the J gene lost 10 bases, with 10 bases spanning the gap.

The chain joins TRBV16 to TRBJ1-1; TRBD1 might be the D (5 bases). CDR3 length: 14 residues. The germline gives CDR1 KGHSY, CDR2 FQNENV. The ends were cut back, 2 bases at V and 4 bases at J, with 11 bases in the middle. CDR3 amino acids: CASSQPGPVTEAFF. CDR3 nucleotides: TGTGCCAGCAGCCAACCGGGGCCGGTCACTGAAGCTTTCTTT.

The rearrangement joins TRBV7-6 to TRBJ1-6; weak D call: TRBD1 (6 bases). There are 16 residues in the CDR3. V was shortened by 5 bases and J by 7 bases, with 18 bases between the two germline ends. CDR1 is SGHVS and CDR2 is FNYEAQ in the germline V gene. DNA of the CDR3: TGTGCCAGCAGCCCGGGGACATTCGGCGGAAATTCACCCCTCCACTTT. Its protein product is CASSPGTFGGNSPLHF.

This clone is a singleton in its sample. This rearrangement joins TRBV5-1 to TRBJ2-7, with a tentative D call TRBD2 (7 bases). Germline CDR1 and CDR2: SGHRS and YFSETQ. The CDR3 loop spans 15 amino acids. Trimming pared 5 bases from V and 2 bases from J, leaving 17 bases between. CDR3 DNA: TGCGCCAGCAGTCCTGACTTAGGGGGGGCCTACGAGCAGTACTTC. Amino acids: CASSPDLGGAYEQYF.

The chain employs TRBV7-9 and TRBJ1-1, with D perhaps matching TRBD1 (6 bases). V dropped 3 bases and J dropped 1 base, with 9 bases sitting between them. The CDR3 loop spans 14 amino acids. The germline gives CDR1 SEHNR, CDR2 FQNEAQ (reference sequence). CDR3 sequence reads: CASSFPGENTEAFF. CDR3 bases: TGTGCCAGCAGCTTTCCAGGGGAGAACACTGAAGCTTTCTTT.

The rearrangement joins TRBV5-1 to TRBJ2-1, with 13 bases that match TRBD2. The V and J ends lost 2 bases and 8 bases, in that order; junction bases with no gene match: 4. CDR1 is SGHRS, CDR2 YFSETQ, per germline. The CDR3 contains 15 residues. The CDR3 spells CASSFTSGRVDEQFF. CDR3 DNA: TGCGCCAGCAGCTTTACTAGCGGGAGGGTGGATGAGCAGTTCTTC. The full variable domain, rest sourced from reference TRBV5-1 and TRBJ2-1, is KAGVTQTPRYLIKTRGQQVTLSCSPISGHRSVSWYQQTPGQGLQFLFEYFSETQRNKGNFPGRFSGRQFSNSRSEMNVSTLELGDSALYLCASSFTSGRVDEQFFGPGTRLTVL.

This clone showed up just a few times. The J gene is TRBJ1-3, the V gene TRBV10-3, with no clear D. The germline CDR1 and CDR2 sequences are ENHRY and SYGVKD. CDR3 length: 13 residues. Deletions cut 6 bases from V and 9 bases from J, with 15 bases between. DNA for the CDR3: TGTGCCATCAGGGACGGCGCAACGGGCACCATATATTTT. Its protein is CAIRDGATGTIYF.

The CDR3 sequence: CATSDPRGAMHNEQFF. The CDR3 region has the DNA TGTGCCACCAGTGATCCTAGGGGCGCGATGCACAATGAGCAGTTCTTC. The chain links TRBV24-1 to TRBJ2-1; D perhaps matches TRBD1 (5 bases). Trimming removed 3 bases from V and 5 bases from J, with 16 bases in between. The CDR3 totals 16 residues. Germline values: CDR1 KGHDR, CDR2 SFDVKD.